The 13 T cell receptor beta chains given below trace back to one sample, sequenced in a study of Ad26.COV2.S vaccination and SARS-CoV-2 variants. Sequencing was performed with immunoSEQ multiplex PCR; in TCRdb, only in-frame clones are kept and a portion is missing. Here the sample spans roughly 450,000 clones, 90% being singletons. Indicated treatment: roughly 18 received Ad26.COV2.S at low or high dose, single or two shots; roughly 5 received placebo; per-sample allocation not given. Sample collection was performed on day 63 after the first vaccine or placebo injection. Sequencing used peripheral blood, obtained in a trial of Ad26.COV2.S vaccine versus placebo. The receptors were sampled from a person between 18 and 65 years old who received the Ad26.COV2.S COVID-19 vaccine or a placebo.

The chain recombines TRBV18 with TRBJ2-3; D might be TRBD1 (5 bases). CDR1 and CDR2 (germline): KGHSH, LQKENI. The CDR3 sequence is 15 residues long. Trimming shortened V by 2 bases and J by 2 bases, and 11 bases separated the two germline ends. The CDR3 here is CASSPMDIVTDTQYF. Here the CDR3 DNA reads TGTGCCAGCTCACCAATGGACATCGTCACAGATACGCAGTATTTT.

CDR3 amino acids: CASSQGIGYEQYF. DNA of the CDR3: TGCGCCAGCAGCCAAGGTATAGGCTACGAGCAGTACTTC. The chain couples TRBV4-3 to TRBJ2-7; D is uncertain. The CDR3 sequence is 13 residues long. Per the germline V gene, CDR1 is LGHNA and CDR2 is YSLEER. Between the trimmed V and J ends, which lost 1 base and 3 bases, there was a span of 7 bases.

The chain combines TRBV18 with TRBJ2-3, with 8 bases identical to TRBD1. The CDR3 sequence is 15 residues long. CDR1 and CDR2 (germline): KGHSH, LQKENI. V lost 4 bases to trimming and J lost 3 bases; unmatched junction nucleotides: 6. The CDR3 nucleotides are TGTGCCAGCTCACACCGACAGGGGATGACAGATACGCAGTATTTT. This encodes CASSHRQGMTDTQYF.

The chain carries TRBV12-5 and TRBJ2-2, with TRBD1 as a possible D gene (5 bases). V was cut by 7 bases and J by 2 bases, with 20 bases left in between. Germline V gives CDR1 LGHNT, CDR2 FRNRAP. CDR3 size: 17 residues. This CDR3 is CASAWVVGRLNTGELFF. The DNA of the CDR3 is TGTGCTAGTGCCTGGGTAGTGGGGCGGCTTAACACCGGGGAGCTGTTTTTT.

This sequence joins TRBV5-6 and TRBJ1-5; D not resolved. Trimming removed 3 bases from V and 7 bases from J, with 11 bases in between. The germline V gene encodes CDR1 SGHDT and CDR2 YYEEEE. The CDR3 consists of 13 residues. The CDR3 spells CASSSNPLQPQHF. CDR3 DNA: TGTGCCAGCAGCTCGAACCCTTTGCAGCCCCAGCATTTT.

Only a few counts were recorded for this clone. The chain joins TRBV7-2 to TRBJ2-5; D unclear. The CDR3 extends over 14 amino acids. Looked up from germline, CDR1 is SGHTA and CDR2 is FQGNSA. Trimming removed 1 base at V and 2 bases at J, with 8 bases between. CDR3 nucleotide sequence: TGTGCCAGCAGCTTAGAATCCCAACAAGAGACCCAGTACTTC. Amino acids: CASSLESQQETQYF. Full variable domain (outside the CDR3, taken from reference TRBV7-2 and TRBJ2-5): GAGVSQSPSNKVTEKGKDVELRCDPISGHTALYWYRQSLGQGLEFLIYFQGNSAPDKSGLPSDRFSAERTGGSVSTLTIQRTQQEDSAVYLCASSLESQQETQYFGPGTRLLVL.

The CDR3 coding sequence is TGTGCCAGCGAAAGCTCAGACTCTTTTAGCTCCTACGAGCAGTACTTC. Translated, it gives CASESSDSFSSYEQYF. V and J are TRBV28 and TRBJ2-7; D is uncertain. Looked up from germline, CDR1 is MDHEN and CDR2 is SYDVKM. This CDR3 is 16 amino acids long. Between the trimmed V and J ends, which lost 8 bases and 0 bases, there was a span of 20 bases.

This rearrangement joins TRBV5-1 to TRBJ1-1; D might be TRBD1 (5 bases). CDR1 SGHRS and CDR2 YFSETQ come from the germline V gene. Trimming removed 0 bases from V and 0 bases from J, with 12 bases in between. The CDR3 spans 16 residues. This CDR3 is CASSLVGTDMNTEAFF. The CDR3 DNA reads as TGCGCCAGCAGCTTGGTAGGGACGGATATGAACACTGAAGCTTTCTTT.

The CDR3 reads CASSRSRGGAFLYEQYF. The DNA for the CDR3 is TGTGCCAGCAGCAGGTCTAGGGGGGGCGCCTTCCTCTACGAGCAGTACTTC. The chain uses TRBV5-6 and TRBJ2-7; possible D gene TRBD2, 7 bases. CDR3 size: 17 residues. Germline V gene sequence: CDR1 SGHDT, CDR2 YYEEEE. Deletions cut 4 bases from V and 3 bases from J, with 23 bases between.

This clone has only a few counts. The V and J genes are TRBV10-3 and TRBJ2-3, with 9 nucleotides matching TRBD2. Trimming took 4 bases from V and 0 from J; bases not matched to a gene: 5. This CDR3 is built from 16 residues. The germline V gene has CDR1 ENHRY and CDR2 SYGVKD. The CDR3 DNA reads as TGTGCCATCAGTGTTACTAGCGGGTCTAGCACAGATACGCAGTATTTT. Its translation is CAISVTSGSSTDTQYF.

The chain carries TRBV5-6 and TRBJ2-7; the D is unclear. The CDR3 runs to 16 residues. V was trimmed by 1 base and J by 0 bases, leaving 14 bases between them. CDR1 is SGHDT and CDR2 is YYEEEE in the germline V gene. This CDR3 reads CASSLYGGRSSYEQYF. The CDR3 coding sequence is TGTGCCAGCAGCTTGTATGGCGGCAGGAGCTCCTACGAGCAGTACTTC.

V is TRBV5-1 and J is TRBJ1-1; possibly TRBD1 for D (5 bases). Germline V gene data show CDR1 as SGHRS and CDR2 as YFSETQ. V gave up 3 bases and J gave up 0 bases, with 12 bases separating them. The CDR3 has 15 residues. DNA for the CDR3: TGCGCCAGCAGCTCGGCAGGGACCCTGAACACTGAAGCTTTCTTT. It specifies CASSSAGTLNTEAFF. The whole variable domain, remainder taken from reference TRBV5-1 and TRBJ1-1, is KAGVTQTPRYLIKTRGQQVTLSCSPISGHRSVSWYQQTPGQGLQFLFEYFSETQRNKGNFPGRFSGRQFSNSRSEMNVSTLELGDSALYLCASSSAGTLNTEAFFGQGTRLTVV.

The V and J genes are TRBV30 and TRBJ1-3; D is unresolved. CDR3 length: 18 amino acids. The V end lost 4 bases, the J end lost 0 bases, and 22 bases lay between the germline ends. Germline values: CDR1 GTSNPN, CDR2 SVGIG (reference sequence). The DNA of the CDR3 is TGTGCCTGGAATGGCTGGAACAGACGGTTATCCTCTGGAAACACCATATATTTT. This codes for CAWNGWNRRLSSGNTIYF.